The 16 T cell receptor beta chains below come from one sample, sequenced in a study of response to subunit inactivated influenza vaccine (dated by TCRdb to the late 2010s). Library prep was done by RT-PCR. The run used an Illumina HiSeq 2500. TCRdb reprocessed the public reads (quality trimming at Q25 with fastp, clone calling with MiXCR) and kept in-frame beta chains. Every CDR3 protein is listed once, alongside the most common genes and DNA of its rows. Within this sample are about 610,000 distinct CDR3 sequences, with around 15% of them counted one time only. Approximately 12% of the sample goes to the ten largest clones. The sequencing used PBMCs from blood, collected approximately 12 days after vaccination. The source of these receptors is a man between 50 and 59 years old who received an inactivated influenza vaccine. Donor details come from another sample of the same person, matched by shared clones.

This clonotype was seen more than once but under ten times. The rearrangement links TRBV20-1 to TRBJ1-6; 7 bases are shared with TRBD1. CDR1 DFQATT and CDR2 SNEGSKA come from the germline V gene (reference sequence). With 6 bases clipped from V and 7 bases from J, the junction kept 9 bases outside the gene matches. CDR3 size: 14 residues. This CDR3 reads CSAQRSGGNSPLHF. The CDR3, as DNA: TGCAGTGCCCAGAGGTCAGGGGGGAATTCACCCCTCCACTTT.

This clonotype was counted a few times. The chain employs TRBV9 and TRBJ2-4, with 8 bases lining up with TRBD1. The CDR3 is 17 residues long. Germline V lookup: CDR1 SGDLS, CDR2 YYNGEE. Losses at the gene ends were 4 bases for V and 0 bases for J; bases not matched to a gene: 9. CDR3 residues: CASSSPTGDLAKNIQYF. CDR3 nucleotides: TGTGCCAGCAGCTCACCGACAGGGGATCTAGCCAAAAACATTCAGTACTTC.

The J gene is TRBJ2-1, the V gene TRBV5-6, with 7 bases aligning to TRBD2. Trimming at V came to 4 bases and at J to 9 bases, leaving 4 bases not matched to a gene. Germline V gene data show CDR1 as SGHDT and CDR2 as YYEEEE. The CDR3 has 12 residues. CDR3 DNA: TGTGCCAGCAGCCGGGAGGTGCCTGAGCAGTTCTTC. This translates into CASSREVPEQFF.

This clonotype was found a few times. V usage is TRBV12-3 or TRBV12-4 and J usage is TRBJ2-2; 14 bases are a match to TRBD2. The junction had 7 bases not matched to a gene; V was cut back by 7 bases and J by 9 bases. The CDR3 extends over 15 amino acids. CDR3 DNA sequence: TGTGCCAGCACCCCGGGACTAGCGGGGGTTCGGGAGCTGTTTTTT. The encoded protein is CASTPGLAGVRELFF.

The chain combines TRBV6-2 or TRBV6-3 with TRBJ1-2; 8 bases fit TRBD1. V dropped 4 bases and J dropped 3; count of bases not matched to a gene: 10. The germline CDR1 and CDR2 sequences are MNHEY and SVGEGT. The length of the CDR3 is 16 residues. The CDR3 DNA is TGTGCCAGCAGTTCCGGGACAGGTTCTGGAGACTATGGCTACACCTTC. Translated, it gives CASSSGTGSGDYGYTF.

CDR3 sequence: CSAAPGQEAFF. Here the CDR3 DNA reads TGCAGTGCCGCACCGGGACAGGAAGCTTTCTTT. The chain uses TRBV20-1 and TRBJ1-1, with 7 bases identical to TRBD1. Unmatched junction bases numbered 6, after V lost 6 bases and J lost 8 bases. The germline V gene encodes CDR1 DFQATT and CDR2 SNEGSKA (reference sequence). This CDR3 has 11 amino acids.

This clonotype was observed many times. The chain employs TRBV10-3 and TRBJ2-1, with a tentative D call TRBD2 (6 bases). Germline CDR1 ENHRY, CDR2 SYGVKD. The CDR3 runs 16 residues. Trimming removed 2 bases at V and 0 bases at J, with 11 bases between. The CDR3 protein is CAISEISGLSYNEQFF. The DNA of the CDR3 is TGTGCCATCAGTGAGATTAGCGGCCTCTCCTACAATGAGCAGTTCTTC.

The chain couples TRBV12-3 or TRBV12-4 to TRBJ2-1; D gene uncertain. This CDR3 has 12 amino acids. V gave up 7 bases and J gave up 8 bases, with 12 bases separating them. DNA of the CDR3: TGTGCCAGCACCCCTTGGGTAGATGAGCAGTTCTTC. This translates into CASTPWVDEQFF.

This clonotype was observed many times. This chain links TRBV4-2 with TRBJ1-5; D ambiguous. CDR1 and CDR2 from the germline V gene are LGHNA and YNFKEQ. V lost 1 base and J 1 base, leaving 2 bases between the germline ends. The CDR3 is 13 residues long. CDR3 bases: TGTGCCAGCAGCCAAGCGAGCAATCAGCCCCAGCATTTT. Residues: CASSQASNQPQHF.

This chain uses TRBV3-1 with TRBJ2-7, with 12 bases aligning to TRBD2. With V trimmed by 3 bases and J by 4 bases, 7 bases remained unmatched. This CDR3 is 16 amino acids long. Germline V lookup: CDR1 LGHDT, CDR2 YNNKEL (reference sequence). The DNA of the CDR3 is TGTGCCAGCAGCCAGGAGACTAGCGGGAGATGGTACGAGCAGTACTTC. Its protein product is CASSQETSGRWYEQYF.

Ten or more counts support this clonotype. J is TRBJ2-5 and V is TRBV2; 10 nucleotides line up with TRBD2. With V trimmed by 2 bases and J by 5 bases, 2 bases remained unmatched. This CDR3 is built from 14 residues. Germline V CDR1 and CDR2: SNHLY, FYNNEI. The CDR3 sequence is CASSELAGAETQYF. In DNA, the CDR3 is TGTGCCAGCAGTGAACTAGCGGGAGCTGAGACCCAGTACTTC.

This clonotype was observed a few times. This chain uses TRBV11-2 with TRBJ1-1; D possibly corresponds to TRBD1 (5 bases). The V gene lost 5 bases and the J gene lost 0 bases, with 13 bases spanning the gap. The CDR3 is 15 amino acids. Germline-derived CDR1 and CDR2 are SGHAT and FQNNGV. Here the CDR3 reads CASSPRQTMNTEAFF. CDR3 in DNA: TGTGCCAGCAGCCCCAGACAGACCATGAACACTGAAGCTTTCTTT.

The J gene is TRBJ1-5, the V gene TRBV20-1, with 7 bases matching TRBD1. V shed 0 bases, J shed 1 base, and the junction held 3 bases outside the gene matches. Germline CDR1 reads DFQATT; CDR2 reads SNEGSKA (reference sequence). The CDR3 runs 15 residues. The CDR3 loop is CSARDLQGSNQPQHF. CDR3 DNA: TGCAGTGCTAGAGACCTACAGGGGAGCAATCAGCCCCAGCATTTT.

The genes are TRBV10-3 and TRBJ2-3; possible D gene TRBD2, 6 bases. There are 13 residues in the CDR3. The V end was cut by 2 bases, the J end by 4 bases, with 7 bases between. CDR1 and CDR2 (germline): ENHRY, SYGVKD. CDR3 residues: CAISESGSDTQYF. The DNA for the CDR3 is TGTGCCATCAGTGAGAGCGGGTCAGATACGCAGTATTTT.

The rearrangement links TRBV27 to TRBJ1-5; no clear D. V lost 2 bases, J lost 1 base, and 9 bases lay in between. The V gene's germline CDR1 is MNHEY and CDR2 SMNVEV (reference sequence). The CDR3 covers 15 residues. The CDR3 nucleotides are TGTGCCAGCAGTTTAAAGGGAATAAGCAATCAGCCCCAGCATTTT. It codes for CASSLKGISNQPQHF.

This clonotype was counted a few times. The gene calls are TRBV28 and TRBJ1-5; D not resolved. Deletions cut 5 bases from V and 6 bases from J, with 5 bases between. The germline CDR1 and CDR2 sequences are MDHEN and SYDVKM. The CDR3 contains 11 residues. The CDR3 DNA reads TGTGCCAGCAGTCGGACTCAGCCCCAGCATTTT. Amino acids: CASSRTQPQHF.